The 8 T cell receptor beta chains below were found in one sample sequenced in a study of T cell responses to AZD1222 COVID-19 vaccine. Libraries were prepared by immunoSEQ multiplex PCR; TCRdb keeps only in-frame clonotypes and omits some of them. This table has about 140,000 clones, 80% to 95% appearing once. Source: peripheral blood, taken on day 0 of AZD1222 vaccination. The receptors were gathered from an adult in good health.

This chain uses TRBV2 with TRBJ2-5; possibly TRBD1 for D (5 bases). Germline V CDR1 and CDR2: SNHLY, FYNNEI. The ends were cut back, 7 bases at V and 1 base at J, with 13 bases in the middle. The length of the CDR3 is 14 residues. CDR3: CASNSWQGQETQYF. CDR3 nucleotide sequence: TGTGCCAGCAATTCGTGGCAGGGCCAAGAGACCCAGTACTTC.

This chain joins TRBV5-6 and TRBJ2-2; D is unresolved. CDR1 is SGHDT, CDR2 YYEEEE, per germline. CDR3 length equals 13 residues. The V end lost 0 bases, the J end lost 7 bases, and 7 bases lay between the germline ends. The CDR3 reads CASSLGRDGELFF. The CDR3 coding sequence is TGTGCCAGCAGCTTGGGGCGTGACGGGGAGCTGTTTTTT. Using reference TRBV5-6 and TRBJ2-2 for the parts outside the CDR3, the full variable domain is DAGVTQSPTHLIKTRGQQVTLRCSPKSGHDTVSWYQQALGQGPQFIFQYYEEEERQRGNFPDRFSGHQFPNYSSELNVNALLLGDSALYLCASSLGRDGELFFGEGSRLTVL.

V is TRBV28 and J is TRBJ1-1, with D possibly matching TRBD1 (5 bases). This CDR3 is built from 16 residues. Germline loops: CDR1 MDHEN, CDR2 SYDVKM. Trimming removed 8 bases from V and 0 bases from J, with 19 bases in between. CDR3 residues: CASRPRGKGMNTEAFF. The CDR3 nucleotides are TGTGCCAGCCGTCCCCGGGGGAAGGGAATGAACACTGAAGCTTTCTTT.

The sample holds one count of this clone. The chain employs TRBV11-1 and TRBJ2-1; possible D gene TRBD2, 6 bases. Germline CDR1 reads SGHAT; CDR2 reads FQDESV (reference sequence). The CDR3 is 13 residues long. Trimming cost V 5 bases and J 4 bases, with 9 bases left between them. The CDR3 coding sequence is TGTGCCAGCAGCCTGCGGGATTACAATGAGCAGTTCTTC. Translating gives CASSLRDYNEQFF. Full variable domain (outside the CDR3, taken from reference TRBV11-1 and TRBJ2-1): EAEVAQSPRYKITEKSQAVAFWCDPISGHATLYWYRQILGQGPELLVQFQDESVVDDSQLPKDRFSAERLKGVDSTLKIQPAELGDSAMYLCASSLRDYNEQFFGPGTRLTVL.

V and J are TRBV27 and TRBJ1-1; D not resolved. Between the trimmed V and J ends, which lost 10 bases and 4 bases, there was a span of 10 bases. CDR1 is MNHEY, CDR2 SMNVEV, per germline (reference sequence). The CDR3 consists of 11 residues. The CDR3 nucleotides are TGTGCCACCCTTTTAGGCACTGAAGCTTTCTTT. It specifies CATLLGTEAFF.

The rearrangement joins TRBV6-2 or TRBV6-3 to TRBJ2-2, with 8 bases identical to TRBD2. The CDR3 is made up of 16 amino acids. Unmatched junction bases numbered 7, after V lost 5 bases and J lost 2 bases. Germline V gene sequence: CDR1 MNHEY, CDR2 SVGEGT. CDR3: CASSRRLAINTGELFF. CDR3 coding DNA: TGTGCCAGCAGTCGCCGACTAGCGATTAACACCGGGGAGCTGTTTTTT.

This CDR3 is CASSLTGAGQFF. The CDR3 DNA reads as TGTGCCAGCAGTCTCACGGGGGCGGGGCAGTTCTTC. The V call is TRBV12-3 or TRBV12-4, the J call TRBJ2-1; the D call may be TRBD1 or TRBD2 (6 bases each). V was clipped by 5 bases and J by 12 bases, with 14 bases between them. The CDR3 consists of 12 residues.

This chain links TRBV7-9 with TRBJ2-1; 9 nucleotides line up with TRBD1. Trimming at V came to 3 bases and at J to 7 bases, leaving 7 bases not matched to a gene. This CDR3 has 15 residues. From germline, CDR1 is SEHNR and CDR2 FQNEAQ (reference sequence). The CDR3 loop reads CASSLPGTGYNEQFF. The CDR3, as DNA: TGTGCCAGCAGCTTGCCCGGGACAGGGTATAATGAGCAGTTCTTC.